The 8 T cell receptor beta chains listed next were all sequenced from one sample in a study of type 1 regulatory T cells. TCRdb reanalysed the reads using MiXCR and keeps one entry per CDR3 protein. The sample has about 62,000 distinct CDR3 sequences, approximately 60% seen once. For these receptors, no antigen is known. Input material: cultured non-Tr1 T cells, either the whole culture or a sorted T cell fraction (not recorded which). The receptors here all came from a human donor in good health.

This chain uses TRBV7-2 with TRBJ1-6, with D possibly being TRBD1 (6 bases). This CDR3 is built from 14 residues. V lost 6 bases and J lost 4, with 10 bases in between. Germline loops: CDR1 SGHTA, CDR2 FQGNSA. The CDR3 sequence is CASRQGSYNSPLHF. CDR3 DNA sequence: TGTGCCAGCAGACAGGGATCGTATAATTCACCCCTCCACTTT.

This clonotype was detected only once. The chain carries TRBV4-1 and TRBJ2-1; maybe TRBD2 (5 bases). The CDR3 totals 19 residues. Trimming took off 4 bases at V and 1 base at J, with 23 bases between the two ends. Germline values: CDR1 MGHRA, CDR2 YSYEKL. As DNA, the CDR3 is TGCGCCAGCAGCCCTCCCGCCGGGCTAGCTAAAACGTCCTACAATGAGCAGTTCTTC. This codes for CASSPPAGLAKTSYNEQFF.

This clonotype was detected once. V and J are TRBV18 and TRBJ2-2; weak D call: TRBD2 (6 bases). Germline-derived CDR1 and CDR2 are KGHSH and LQKENI. Trimming stripped 3 bases from V and 4 bases from J, with 9 bases between. This CDR3 comprises 14 residues. The CDR3 DNA reads TGTGCCAGCTCACCGACTAGTGGCACCGGGGAGCTGTTTTTT. It codes for CASSPTSGTGELFF.

This sequence joins TRBV9 and TRBJ2-3; 10 nucleotides agree with TRBD2. The CDR3 contains 14 residues. J lost 5 bases, V lost 1 base, and 1 base had no gene match. The germline gives CDR1 SGDLS, CDR2 YYNGEE. The DNA for the CDR3 is TGTGCCAGCAGCGTACGACTAGCGGGAGATACGCAGTATTTT. Its translation: CASSVRLAGDTQYF.

The genes are TRBV5-1 and TRBJ2-1; D ambiguous. Trimming shortened V by 0 bases and J by 7 bases, and 14 bases separated the two germline ends. Germline V gene sequence: CDR1 SGHRS, CDR2 YFSETQ. The CDR3 sequence is 15 residues long. The CDR3 DNA sequence: TGCGCCAGCAGCTTGGAACCCCAGTTTAGGAATGAGCAGTTCTTC. Its protein is CASSLEPQFRNEQFF.

This clonotype came up a few times. The rearrangement uses TRBV15 and TRBJ2-5; D ambiguous. Trimming cost V 1 base and J 4 bases, with 13 bases left between them. The germline gives CDR1 LNHNV, CDR2 YYDKDF (reference sequence). CDR3 length: 15 residues. The CDR3 sequence: CATSRAPTGRETQYF. In DNA, the CDR3 is TGTGCCACCAGCAGAGCCCCCACTGGGCGAGAGACCCAGTACTTC. Together with reference TRBV15 and TRBJ2-5, the CDR3 gives the full variable domain: DAMVIQNPRYQVTQFGKPVTLSCSQTLNHNVMYWYQQKSSQAPKLLFHYYDKDFNNEADTPDNFQSRRPNTSFCFLDIRSPGLGDTAMYLCATSRAPTGRETQYFGPGTRLLVL.

The V and J genes are TRBV10-3 and TRBJ2-3; 13 nucleotides line up with TRBD2. J was trimmed by 8 bases and V by 7 bases; bases with no gene match: 12. In germline, CDR1 is ENHRY, CDR2 SYGVKD. This CDR3 region has 16 residues. CDR3 protein: CAITSGLAGSSGTQYF. DNA for the CDR3: TGTGCCATCACCTCGGGACTAGCGGGAAGTAGCGGTACGCAGTATTTT.

This chain connects TRBV20-1 to TRBJ2-7; 8 nucleotides match TRBD2. J was trimmed by 0 bases and V by 1 base; bases with no gene match: 2. Looked up from germline, CDR1 is DFQATT and CDR2 is SNEGSKA (reference sequence). The CDR3 runs to 14 residues. The CDR3, as DNA: TGCAGTGCTAGAGCGGGAGGGAGCTCCTACGAGCAGTACTTC. Translation: CSARAGGSSYEQYF.